These T cell receptor beta chains were read from a single sample in a study of shared clonotypes between healthy human individuals. Assay used: immunoSEQ multiplex PCR; TCRdb lists only in-frame clones, some missing. The sample lists some 2,000,000 clones, 85% to 95% occurring once. Material: naive CD4+ T cells sorted from blood. All receptors derive from a man aged 18 to 30 in good health. The CDR3 runs from the conserved cysteine through the conserved F or W. Each record gives: CDR3 protein, CDR3 DNA, V gene, clone size, D gene, J gene. The D gene is left open where the match is weak. Rows give clone size only sometimes, using once, few, many, or a class for an expanded clone.

CDR3 protein: CASSSQVADTQYF; CDR3 DNA: TGTGCTAGCAGCTCCCAGGTGGCAGATACGCAGTATTTT; V gene: TRBV7-7; clone size: -; D gene: -; J gene: TRBJ2-3
CDR3 protein: CASSKVSWQGKSPLHF; CDR3 DNA: TGTGCCAGCAGCAAAGTATCGTGGCAGGGAAAATCACCCCTCCACTTT; V gene: TRBV21-1; clone size: -; D gene: -; J gene: TRBJ1-6
CDR3 protein: CASSIGPFYEQYF; CDR3 DNA: TGTGCCAGTAGTATAGGACCCTTCTACGAGCAGTACTTC; V gene: TRBV19; clone size: -; D gene: -; J gene: TRBJ2-7
CDR3 protein: CASSGQGNSGANVLTF; CDR3 DNA: TGCGCCAGCAGTGGACAGGGAAACTCTGGGGCCAACGTCCTGACTTTC; V gene: TRBV5-1; clone size: -; D gene: TRBD1; J gene: TRBJ2-6
CDR3 protein: CASSLTSGNTGELFF; CDR3 DNA: TGTGCCAGCAGCTTGACTAGCGGTAACACCGGGGAGCTGTTTTTT; V gene: TRBV11-3; clone size: -; D gene: TRBD2; J gene: TRBJ2-2
CDR3 protein: CASSPGGRANEKLFF; CDR3 DNA: TGTGCCAGCAGCCCAGGGGGGCGGGCTAATGAAAAACTGTTTTTT; V gene: TRBV5-4; clone size: -; D gene: TRBD1; J gene: TRBJ1-4
CDR3 protein: CSAPSGEGQFF; CDR3 DNA: TGCAGTGCGCCTAGCGGGGAGGGGCAGTTCTTC; V gene: TRBV20-1; clone size: many; D gene: TRBD2; J gene: TRBJ2-1
CDR3 protein: CASSSRGDRANTIYF; CDR3 DNA: TGTGCCAGCAGCTCCCGAGGGGACCGAGCAAACACCATATATTTT; V gene: TRBV7-2; clone size: once; D gene: -; J gene: TRBJ1-3
CDR3 protein: CASSFRTDTQYF; CDR3 DNA: TGTGCCAGCAGCTTTCGCACAGATACGCAGTATTTT; V gene: TRBV11-2; clone size: -; D gene: -; J gene: TRBJ2-3
CDR3 protein: CASSAQDTEAFF; CDR3 DNA: TGTGCCAGCAGTGCCCAGGACACTGAAGCTTTCTTT; V gene: TRBV2; clone size: -; D gene: -; J gene: TRBJ1-1
CDR3 protein: CASSYYADGAEAFF; CDR3 DNA: TGTGCCAGCAGTTACTACGCGGATGGCGCTGAAGCTTTCTTT; V gene: TRBV6-6; clone size: -; D gene: -; J gene: TRBJ1-1
CDR3 protein: CASKAGSSTDTQYF; CDR3 DNA: TGTGCCAGCAAGGCGGGTTCTAGCACAGATACGCAGTATTTT; V gene: TRBV6-5; clone size: -; D gene: -; J gene: TRBJ2-3
CDR3 protein: CASSLRTGAEREQYF; CDR3 DNA: TGCGCCAGCAGCCTCCGGACAGGGGCTGAGCGGGAGCAGTACTTC; V gene: TRBV5-1; clone size: -; D gene: TRBD1; J gene: TRBJ2-7
CDR3 protein: CASSPPAGTGTGYTF; CDR3 DNA: TGTGCCAGCTCACCACCGGCCGGGACAGGGACTGGCTACACCTTC; V gene: TRBV18; clone size: -; D gene: TRBD1; J gene: TRBJ1-2
CDR3 protein: CASRRGGTDGYTF; CDR3 DNA: TGCGCCAGCAGGAGGGGGGGCACAGATGGCTACACCTTC; V gene: TRBV4-1; clone size: -; D gene: -; J gene: TRBJ1-2
CDR3 protein: CASSLGQVERGTEAFF; CDR3 DNA: TGTGCCAGCAGCTTAGGACAGGTTGAGAGAGGCACTGAAGCTTTCTTT; V gene: TRBV7-9; clone size: -; D gene: -; J gene: TRBJ1-1
CDR3 protein: CASSYSGQGQSPLHF; CDR3 DNA: TGTGCCAGCAGTTACTCGGGTCAGGGGCAGTCACCCCTCCACTTT; V gene: TRBV6-5; clone size: once; D gene: -; J gene: TRBJ1-6
CDR3 protein: CASSLGQRYNEQFF; CDR3 DNA: TGCGCCAGCAGCTTGGGACAGCGGTACAATGAGCAGTTCTTC; V gene: TRBV5-1; clone size: -; D gene: -; J gene: TRBJ2-1
CDR3 protein: CASSFYRGGMVQETQYF; CDR3 DNA: TGTGCCAGCAGCTTCTACAGGGGAGGCATGGTCCAAGAGACCCAGTACTTC; V gene: TRBV5-4; clone size: -; D gene: -; J gene: TRBJ2-5
CDR3 protein: CASSYGASNQPQHF; CDR3 DNA: TGTGCCAGCAGTTACGGTGCTAGCAATCAGCCCCAGCATTTT; V gene: TRBV6-6; clone size: -; D gene: -; J gene: TRBJ1-5
CDR3 protein: CASSLGTGYTEAFF; CDR3 DNA: TGTGCCAGCAGCCTTGGGACTGGGTACACTGAAGCTTTCTTT; V gene: TRBV7-9; clone size: -; D gene: -; J gene: TRBJ1-1